The clone carrying this T cell receptor beta chain is deemed medium-sized (0.01 to 0.1%). Its matching antigen is unknown. Individual cDNA molecules received unique molecular identifiers during library preparation. TCRdb ran MiXCR on the 5' RACE reads and lists one entry per CDR3 protein. The sample includes about 22,000 distinct CDR3 sequences, less than 4.5% seen only once; the top ten take over 1.3%. The data originate from a study of early T cells in non-severe SARS-CoV-2 infection. Study-level information: Sequencing of bulk RNA from unsorted whole blood was done, without chain pairing.

Study-wide points: A preference for anti-spike CD8 responses marked VDJdb matching, which missed private and CD4 specificities.

Unmatched junction bases numbered 5, after V lost 3 bases and J lost 0 bases. CDR1 is DFQATT, CDR2 SNEGSKA, per germline (reference sequence). The CDR3 spans 15 residues. The source is an adult who was a healthcare worker with PCR-confirmed SARS-CoV-2 infection or an uninfected control (not recorded which). This chain uses TRBV20-1 with TRBJ2-3; 8 nucleotides match TRBD2. Material: whole blood. The CDR3 protein is CSASRGGSSTDTQYF. For the CDR3, the DNA is TGCAGTGCTAGTCGCGGGGGGAGTAGCACAGATACGCAGTATTTT.